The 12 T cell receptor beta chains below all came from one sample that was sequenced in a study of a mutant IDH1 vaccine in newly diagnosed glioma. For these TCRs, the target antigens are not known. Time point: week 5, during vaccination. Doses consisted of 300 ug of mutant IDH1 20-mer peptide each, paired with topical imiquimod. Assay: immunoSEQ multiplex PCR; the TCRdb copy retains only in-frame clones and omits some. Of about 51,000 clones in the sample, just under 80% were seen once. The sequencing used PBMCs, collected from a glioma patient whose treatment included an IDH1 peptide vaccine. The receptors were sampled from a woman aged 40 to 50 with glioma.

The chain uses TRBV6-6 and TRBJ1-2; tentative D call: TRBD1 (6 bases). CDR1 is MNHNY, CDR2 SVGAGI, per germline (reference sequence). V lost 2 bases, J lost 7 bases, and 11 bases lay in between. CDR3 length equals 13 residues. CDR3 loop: CASSYAGASGYTF. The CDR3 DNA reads TGTGCCAGCAGTTACGCAGGGGCGAGTGGCTACACCTTC.

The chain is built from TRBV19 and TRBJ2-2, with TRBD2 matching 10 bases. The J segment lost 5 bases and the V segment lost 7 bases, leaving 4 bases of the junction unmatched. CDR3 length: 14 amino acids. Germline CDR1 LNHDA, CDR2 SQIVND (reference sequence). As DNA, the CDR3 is TGTGCCAGTAAGAGTAGCGGGGGGACCGGGGAGCTGTTTTTT. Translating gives CASKSSGGTGELFF.

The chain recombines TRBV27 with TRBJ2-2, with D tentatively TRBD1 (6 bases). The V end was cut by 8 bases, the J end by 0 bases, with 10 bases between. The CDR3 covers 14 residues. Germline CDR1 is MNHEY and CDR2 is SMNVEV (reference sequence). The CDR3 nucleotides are TGTGCCAGCCGCCGGGACACGAACACCGGGGAGCTGTTTTTT. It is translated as CASRRDTNTGELFF.

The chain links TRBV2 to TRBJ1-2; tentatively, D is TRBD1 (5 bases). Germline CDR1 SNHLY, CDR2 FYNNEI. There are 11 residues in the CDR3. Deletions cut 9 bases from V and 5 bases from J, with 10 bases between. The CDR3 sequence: CARLDTYGYTF. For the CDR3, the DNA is TGTGCCAGATTGGACACTTATGGCTACACCTTC.

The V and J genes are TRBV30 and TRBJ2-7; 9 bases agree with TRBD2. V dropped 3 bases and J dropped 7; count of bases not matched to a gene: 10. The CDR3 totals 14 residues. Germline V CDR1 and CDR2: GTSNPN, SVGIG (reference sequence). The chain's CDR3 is CAWSGPGLAGEQYF. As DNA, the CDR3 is TGTGCCTGGAGCGGCCCGGGACTAGCTGGTGAGCAGTACTTC.

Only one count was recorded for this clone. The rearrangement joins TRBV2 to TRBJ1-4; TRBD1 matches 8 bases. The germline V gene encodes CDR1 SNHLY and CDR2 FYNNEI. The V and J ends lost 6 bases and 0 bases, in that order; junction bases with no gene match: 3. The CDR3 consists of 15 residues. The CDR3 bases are TGTGCCAGCAGGAGACAGGGGACAACTAATGAAAAACTGTTTTTT. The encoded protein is CASRRQGTTNEKLFF.

Here the CDR3 reads CASSLAGRGVTDTQYF. In DNA, the CDR3 is TGTGCCAGCAGCTTAGCGGGGCGGGGGGTCACAGATACGCAGTATTTT. The chain employs TRBV7-6 and TRBJ2-3; TRBD2 matches 8 bases. CDR3 length equals 16 residues. CDR1 and CDR2 (germline): SGHVS, FNYEAQ. J was trimmed by 2 bases and V by 0 bases; bases with no gene match: 4.

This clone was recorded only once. The CDR3: CASSPKVAGRITDTQYF. The CDR3 DNA follows: TGTGCCAGCTCACCAAAGGTAGCGGGGCGGATCACAGATACGCAGTATTTT. The chain links TRBV18 to TRBJ2-3; TRBD2 matches 8 bases. Germline CDR1 KGHSH, CDR2 LQKENI. With 2 bases clipped from V and 2 bases from J, the junction kept 9 bases outside the gene matches. The CDR3 runs 17 residues. Variable domain in full (rest from reference TRBV18 and TRBJ2-3): NAGVMQNPRHLVRRRGQEARLRCSPMKGHSHVYWYRQLPEEGLKFMVYLQKENIIDESGMPKERFSAEFPKEGPSILRIQQVVRGDSAAYFCASSPKVAGRITDTQYFGPGTRLTVL.

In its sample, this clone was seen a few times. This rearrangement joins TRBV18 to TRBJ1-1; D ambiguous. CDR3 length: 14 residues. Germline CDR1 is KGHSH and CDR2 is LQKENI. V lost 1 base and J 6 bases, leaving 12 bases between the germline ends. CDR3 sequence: CASSPLALLAEAFF. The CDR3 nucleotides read TGTGCCAGCTCACCACTGGCATTGCTTGCTGAAGCTTTCTTT.

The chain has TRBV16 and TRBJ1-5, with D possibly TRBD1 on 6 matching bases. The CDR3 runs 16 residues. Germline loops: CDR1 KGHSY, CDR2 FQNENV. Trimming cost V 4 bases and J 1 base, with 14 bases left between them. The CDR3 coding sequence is TGTGCCAGCAGCCTGCTGACCAGGGGAAGCAATCAGCCCCAGCATTTT. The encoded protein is CASSLLTRGSNQPQHF.

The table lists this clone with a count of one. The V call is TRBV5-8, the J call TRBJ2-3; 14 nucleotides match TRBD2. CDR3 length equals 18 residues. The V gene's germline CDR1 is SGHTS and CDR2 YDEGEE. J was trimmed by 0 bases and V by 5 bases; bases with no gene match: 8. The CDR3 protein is CASRFGTSGGASTDTQYF. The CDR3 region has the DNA TGTGCCAGCAGGTTCGGGACTAGCGGGGGTGCTAGCACAGATACGCAGTATTTT.

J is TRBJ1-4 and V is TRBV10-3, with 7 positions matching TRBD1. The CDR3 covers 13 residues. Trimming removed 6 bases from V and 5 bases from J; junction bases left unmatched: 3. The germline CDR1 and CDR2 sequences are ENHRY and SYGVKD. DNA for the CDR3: TGTGCCATCAGGGGACAGTCGAATGAAAAACTGTTTTTT. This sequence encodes CAIRGQSNEKLFF.